Listed below are T cell receptor beta chains from one sample, sequenced in a study of Graves' ophthalmopathy and Graves' hyperthyroidism. TCRdb re-called the multiplex PCR reads with MiXCR, one entry per CDR3 protein. This table holds around 660,000 distinct CDR3 sequences, about two fifths found once. Sequencing was done on a sample of peripheral blood. The receptors come from an adult man with Graves' ophthalmopathy. CDR3s include the opening cysteine and the closing phenylalanine or tryptophan. D genes are given only for firm matches. A row's size may be missing; if present it is once, few, many or a size class.

v_call	d_call	clone_size	j_call	cdr3_aa	cdr3_nt
TRBV20-1	TRBD1	many	TRBJ2-7	CSAREQGRTLYEQYF	TGCAGTGCTAGGGAACAGGGGCGTACGCTCTACGAGCAGTACTTC
TRBV27	-	-	TRBJ2-7	CASSRSLAFEQYF	TGTGCCAGCAGTCGATCTCTAGCGTTCGAGCAGTACTTC
TRBV10-3	-	many	TRBJ1-4	CAISERQTTNEKLFF	TGTGCCATCAGTGAACGACAGACAACTAATGAAAAACTGTTTTTT
TRBV7-9	-	-	TRBJ1-2	CASRPNIDGQLVGYTF	TGTGCCAGCAGGCCAAATATCGACGGCCAGCTTGTAGGCTACACCTTC
TRBV15	-	-	TRBJ1-4	CATSREGWAETRATNEKLFF	TGTGCCACCAGCAGGGAAGGTTGGGCAGAGACCCGAGCAACTAATGAAAAACTGTTTTTT
TRBV7-9	-	-	TRBJ2-2	CASSARGDTGELFF	TGTGCCAGCAGCGCTCGTGGGGACACCGGGGAGCTGTTTTTT
TRBV7-3	-	few	TRBJ2-2	CASSLLGGGTGELFF	TGTGCCAGCAGCTTACTCGGAGGGGGCACCGGGGAGCTGTTTTTT
TRBV4-3	-	few	TRBJ1-6	CASSQVLQGSSNSPLHF	TGCGCCAGCAGCCAAGTCCTTCAGGGGAGCTCTAATTCACCCCTCCACTTT
TRBV12-3/TRBV12-4	-	many	TRBJ1-6	CASSSMMGGGSPLHF	TGTGCCAGCAGCTCAATGATGGGGGGCGGTTCACCCCTCCACTTT
TRBV10-3	TRBD2	few	TRBJ2-7	CASSKGLAGEQYF	TGTGCCAGCAGTAAAGGACTAGCGGGAGAGCAGTACTTC
TRBV10-3	TRBD1	-	TRBJ1-5	CAKGQAGLSNQPQHF	TGTGCTAAGGGACAGGCAGGACTAAGCAATCAGCCCCAGCATTTT
TRBV5-1	TRBD1	-	TRBJ1-1	CASSKSTGVTEAFF	TGCGCCAGCAGCAAATCGACAGGGGTCACTGAAGCTTTCTTT
TRBV7-9	-	-	TRBJ2-5	CASSSYPTETQYF	TGTGCCAGCAGCTCCTACCCGACAGAGACCCAGTACTTC
TRBV25-1	-	-	TRBJ2-7	CASSSITGAYEQYF	TGTGCCAGCAGTTCTATAACAGGTGCCTACGAGCAGTACTTC
TRBV15	TRBD1	many	TRBJ1-5	CATSSTGTGRPQHF	TGTGCCACCAGCAGCACCGGGACAGGGAGGCCCCAGCATTTT
TRBV5-4	TRBD2	many	TRBJ2-5	CASSSTSGRGETQYF	TGTGCCAGCAGCTCCACTAGCGGAAGGGGGGAGACCCAGTACTTC
TRBV10-3	-	many	TRBJ1-1	CAISDSLLRQNTEAFF	TGTGCCATCAGTGACTCCCTCTTGCGACAGAACACTGAAGCTTTCTTT
TRBV7-9	TRBD2	many	TRBJ2-7	CASSLGLAGVSYEQYF	TGTGCCAGCAGCTTAGGACTAGCGGGTGTCTCCTACGAGCAGTACTTC
TRBV5-5	TRBD1	many	TRBJ1-1	CASSRRKGATEAFF	TGTGCCAGCAGCCGACGTAAGGGGGCCACTGAAGCTTTCTTT
TRBV7-9	-	few	TRBJ1-6	CAWSVTGGGGNSPLHF	TGTGCCTGGAGTGTGACCGGGGGGGGCGGCAATTCACCCCTCCACTTT
TRBV11-2	-	many	TRBJ1-1	CASSLHQGNTEAFF	TGTGCCAGCAGCTTGCACCAGGGGAACACTGAAGCTTTCTTT
TRBV15	-	-	TRBJ1-5	CATSSRDAGGQPQHF	TGTGCCACCAGCAGTCGGGACGCCGGGGGTCAGCCCCAGCATTTT
TRBV12-3/TRBV12-4	-	many	TRBJ2-7	CASSSRRRVYEQYF	TGTGCCAGCAGTTCCAGACGTCGAGTGTACGAGCAGTACTTC
TRBV7-9	-	many	TRBJ1-6	CASSDRSSYNSPLHF	TGTGCCAGCAGCGATAGGAGCTCCTATAATTCACCCCTCCACTTT
TRBV15	-	-	TRBJ1-2	CATSSDGRNYGYTF	TGTGCCACCAGCAGTGACGGCAGGAACTATGGCTACACCTTC
TRBV20-1	TRBD1	many	TRBJ2-7	CSASGTGVHEQYF	TGCAGTGCTAGCGGGACAGGGGTTCACGAGCAGTACTTC
TRBV7-9	-	many	TRBJ1-4	CASSLVEGREKLFF	TGTGCCAGCAGCTTAGTTGAGGGTCGAGAAAAACTGTTTTTT
TRBV7-2	TRBD1	-	TRBJ1-2	CASSSGQGTAFNYGYTF	TGTGCCAGCAGCTCAGGACAGGGGACAGCCTTTAACTATGGCTACACCTTC
TRBV7-7	TRBD2	many	TRBJ2-5	CASSLAGTSRETQYF	TGTGCCAGCAGCTTAGCGGGGACTAGCCGGGAGACCCAGTACTTC
TRBV7-1	TRBD1	-	TRBJ1-6	CASSIRGANSPLHF	TGTGCCAGCAGCATCAGGGGGGCTAATTCGCCCCTCCACTTT
TRBV7-9	TRBD2	few	TRBJ2-7	CASARVSGGYEQYF	TGTGCCAGCGCCCGGGTTAGCGGGGGCTACGAGCAGTACTTC
TRBV24-1	-	few	TRBJ2-2	CATSEPDLAAGELFF	TGTGCCACCAGTGAACCAGACCTAGCCGCCGGGGAGCTGTTTTTT
TRBV11-2	TRBD1	-	TRBJ2-7	CASSLGQGARREQYF	TGTGCCAGCAGTCTGGGACAGGGGGCCCGTCGGGAGCAGTACTTC
TRBV11-2	-	many	TRBJ1-5	CASSLRAGSQPQHF	TGTGCCAGCAGCTTACGAGCGGGGAGTCAGCCCCAGCATTTT
TRBV12-3/TRBV12-4	TRBD1	-	TRBJ1-2	CASSRGGTWGYTF	TGTGCCAGCAGTCGAGGGGGCACTTGGGGCTACACCTTC
TRBV10-3	TRBD1	-	TRBJ2-7	CAISATGGAGEQYF	TGTGCCATCAGCGCGACAGGGGGAGCAGGAGAGCAGTACTTC
TRBV5-1	TRBD1	many	TRBJ1-1	CASSKDRVAEAFF	TGCGCCAGCAGCAAGGACAGGGTTGCGGAAGCTTTCTTT
TRBV9	TRBD1	few	TRBJ2-7	CASSPRTGADEQYF	TGTGCCAGCAGCCCGCGGACAGGGGCGGACGAGCAGTACTTC
TRBV27	TRBD1	-	TRBJ2-7	CASTGQGNHEQYF	TGTGCCAGCACGGGACAGGGTAACCACGAGCAGTACTTC
TRBV30	TRBD1	few	TRBJ1-1	CAWSGGQGLEAFF	TGTGCCTGGAGTGGGGGACAGGGACTTGAAGCTTTCTTT
TRBV6-1	-	few	TRBJ2-5	CASSLSYGQETQYF	TGTGCCAGCAGTTTATCCTATGGTCAAGAGACCCAGTACTTC
TRBV20-1	-	few	TRBJ2-2	CSAASGLPGELFF	TGCAGTGCTGCCTCCGGACTCCCCGGGGAGCTGTTTTTT
TRBV9	-	-	TRBJ2-7	CASSVTGDSYEQYF	TGTGCCAGCAGCGTGACAGGTGATTCCTACGAGCAGTACTTC
TRBV7-8	-	-	TRBJ1-5	CASSPQGREASNQPQHF	TGTGCCAGCAGCCCCCAAGGAAGAGAGGCAAGCAATCAGCCCCAGCATTTT
TRBV6-6	-	few	TRBJ2-5	CASQGLDPETQYF	TGTGCCAGTCAGGGACTCGACCCGGAGACCCAGTACTTC
TRBV19	-	-	TRBJ1-4	CASNIALEEKLFF	TGTGCCAGTAATATAGCCCTAGAGGAAAAACTGTTTTTT
TRBV7-2	TRBD1	many	TRBJ1-2	CASSSGQGAGWNGYTF	TGTGCCAGCAGCTCGGGACAGGGGGCAGGGTGGAATGGCTACACCTTC
TRBV4-1	-	-	TRBJ2-5	CASNQDEETQYF	TGTGCCAGCAACCAAGATGAAGAGACCCAGTACTTC
TRBV12-3/TRBV12-4	-	many	TRBJ2-7	CASSFGAVHEQYF	TGTGCCAGCAGTTTTGGGGCAGTCCACGAGCAGTACTTC
TRBV7-2	-	many	TRBJ1-2	CASSPGTAASYGYTF	TGTGCCAGCAGCCCTGGGACGGCCGCGAGCTATGGCTACACCTTC
TRBV4-1	-	-	TRBJ1-5	CASSHHLFPRGRVTEPQHF	TGCGCCAGCAGCCATCACCTCTTTCCGAGGGGCAGGGTAACTGAGCCCCAGCATTTT